This T cell receptor beta chain was recorded in a study of cytomegalovirus exposure and HLA in healthy donors. At the level of the study: Within an early data release were around 80 million unique TCRs drawn from HLA-typed donors. Findings of the study overall: As was reported, the HLA-A and HLA-B alleles of most subjects were accurately predicted from TCR beta sequences. Analyses of presence and absence presupposed an approximately uniform sequencing depth across donors.

This PCR relied on a set of 60 Vbeta primers and 13 Jbeta primers. Repertoires were generated with immunoSEQ multiplex PCR, while TCRdb's copy carries only in-frame clones and drops some. This table holds under 100,000 clones, 65% to 80% found once. Worth noting for this clone: Its specificity is unknown.

This CDR3 has 13 residues. V lost 5 bases and J 5 bases, leaving 10 bases between the germline ends. CDR1 SGHTA and CDR2 FQGTGA come from the germline V gene. The receptor was derived from a woman in her fifties or sixties in good health and CMV-seropositive. The chain couples TRBV7-3 to TRBJ2-1, with TRBD2 as a possible D gene (6 bases). The material sequenced was PBMCs. This chain's CDR3 is CASSRGVHNEQFF. CDR3 coding DNA: TGTGCCAGCAGCCGCGGGGTTCACAATGAGCAGTTCTTC.